These 3 T cell receptor beta chains were sequenced from one sample in a study of CD8+ T cells in alopecia areata. Extracted from the samples, RNA was reverse transcribed into cDNA to serve as the sequencing template. Clones were read by immunoSEQ multiplex PCR, and TCRdb kept only the in-frame ones, dropping some. The table shows around 98,000 clones, with less than 50% occurring only once. What was sequenced was CD4+ T cells sorted from blood. The receptors were sampled from a human donor with alopecia areata.

The rearrangement uses TRBV29-1 and TRBJ2-7, with TRBD1 matching over 8 bases. V gave up 6 bases and J gave up 5 bases; unmatched junction bases: 6. The CDR3 loop spans 12 amino acids. Germline lookup yields CDR1 SQVTM and CDR2 ANQGSEA. CDR3 region: CSVERTGNEQYF. CDR3 DNA: TGCAGCGTCGAAAGGACAGGGAACGAGCAGTACTTC.

This clone showed up just a few times. This chain joins TRBV4-1 and TRBJ2-7; weak D call: TRBD2 (5 bases). Looked up from germline, CDR1 is MGHRA and CDR2 is YSYEKL. This CDR3 contains 16 residues. Trimming pared 5 bases from V and 6 bases from J, leaving 23 bases between. DNA of the CDR3: TGCGCCAGCAGCACACAAACCGGACTCCTCTCCCGCGAGCAGTACTTC. Translated: CASSTQTGLLSREQYF.

J is TRBJ1-1 and V is TRBV29-1, with 10 bases lining up with TRBD1. Germline values: CDR1 SQVTM, CDR2 ANQGSEA. The trim removed 4 bases at V and 0 bases at J, leaving 11 bases unmatched. This CDR3 region has 17 residues. CDR3 in amino acids: CSVVGTGAYQMNTEAFF. The CDR3 DNA sequence: TGCAGCGTTGTGGGGACAGGGGCATACCAAATGAACACTGAAGCTTTCTTT.